This TCR beta chain was recorded in a study of cytomegalovirus exposure and HLA in healthy donors. Points from the study as a whole: Under in vitro conditions, three CMV-associated chains were confirmed as specific for CMV antigens. Sequencing had likely introduced a cluster of highly shared sequence variants as an artifact. The study designated 150 or so TCR beta chains cytomegalovirus-associated. Using a false discovery rate of 0.05, a later analysis showed that 15,000 to 20,000 TCR beta sequences were associated with HLA alleles.

The PCR was carried out with 60 Vbeta primers and 13 Jbeta primers. Method: immunoSEQ multiplex PCR; TCRdb's copy keeps in-frame clones and lacks some. The sample features about 46,000 clones, with under 1.4% in its top ten. A note on this clone: Its cognate antigen is unknown.

The receptor's source is a woman in her forties in good health and CMV-seronegative. Sequencing was carried out using PBMCs.

CDR3 nucleotides: TGCGCCAGCAGCTTAGGGACATATGCGAACACTGAAGCTTTCTTT. This sequence encodes CASSLGTYANTEAFF. The rearrangement uses TRBV5-1 and TRBJ1-1, with D perhaps TRBD1 (6 bases). The V end lost 2 bases, the J end lost 1 base, and 12 bases lay between the germline ends. Germline V gene data show CDR1 as SGHRS and CDR2 as YFSETQ. This CDR3 has 15 amino acids.